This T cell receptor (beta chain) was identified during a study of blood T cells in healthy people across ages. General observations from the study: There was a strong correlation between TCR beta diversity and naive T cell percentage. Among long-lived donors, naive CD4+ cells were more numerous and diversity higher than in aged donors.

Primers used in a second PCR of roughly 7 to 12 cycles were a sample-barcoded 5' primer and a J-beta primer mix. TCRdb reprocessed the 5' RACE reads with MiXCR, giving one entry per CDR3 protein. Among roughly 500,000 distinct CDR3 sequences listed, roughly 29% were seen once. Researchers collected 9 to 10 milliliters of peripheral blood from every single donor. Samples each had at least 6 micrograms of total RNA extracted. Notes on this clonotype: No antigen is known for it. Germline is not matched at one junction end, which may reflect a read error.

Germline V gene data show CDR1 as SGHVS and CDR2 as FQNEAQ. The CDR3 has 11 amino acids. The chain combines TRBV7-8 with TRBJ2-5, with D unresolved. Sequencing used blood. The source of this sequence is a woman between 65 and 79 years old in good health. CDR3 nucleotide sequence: TGTGCCAGCAGCCAAAGAGAGGCCCAGTACTTC. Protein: CASSQREAQYF.